This T cell receptor beta chain originates from a study of shared clonotypes between healthy human individuals. Germline values: CDR1 SGHTA, CDR2 FQGNSA. CDR3 length: 14 residues. The V end was cut by 8 bases, the J end by 8 bases, with 19 bases between. Study-level points and caveats: Memory subsets generally showed lower estimated richness than naive subsets.

Template for every sorted-subset replicate PCR totaled roughly 200 ng DNA, tens of thousands of T cell genomes. TCRdb's copy holds only in-frame clones and misses some; the assay was immunoSEQ multiplex PCR. Of over 1.4 million clones in the sample, roughly 96% were seen once. Turning to this clone: Antigen unknown.

Caucasian adults residing in Nashville, Tennessee made up all the donors. The study separated CD4+ cells into CD45RA+ naive and CD45RA-negative memory subsets. The rearrangement links TRBV7-2 to TRBJ2-1; possibly TRBD1 for D (6 bases). The sequenced material came from naive CD4+ T cells sorted from blood. Subset given: CD45RA+ positively selected. The TCR was taken from a man aged 30 to 39 in good health. The CDR3 coding sequence is TGTGCCAGCGTATGGCAGGGGCCTAGCCATGAGCAGTTCTTC. Protein: CASVWQGPSHEQFF.